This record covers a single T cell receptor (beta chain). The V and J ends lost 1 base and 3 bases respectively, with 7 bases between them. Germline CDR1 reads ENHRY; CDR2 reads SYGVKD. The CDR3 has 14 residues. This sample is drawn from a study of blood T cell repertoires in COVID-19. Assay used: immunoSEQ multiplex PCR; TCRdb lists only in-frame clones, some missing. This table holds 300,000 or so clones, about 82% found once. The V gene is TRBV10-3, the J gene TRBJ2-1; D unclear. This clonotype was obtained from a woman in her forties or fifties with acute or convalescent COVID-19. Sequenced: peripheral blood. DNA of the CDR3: TGTGCCATCAGTGAGTTTGAGAGCTACAATGAGCAGTTCTTC. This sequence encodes CAISEFESYNEQFF.